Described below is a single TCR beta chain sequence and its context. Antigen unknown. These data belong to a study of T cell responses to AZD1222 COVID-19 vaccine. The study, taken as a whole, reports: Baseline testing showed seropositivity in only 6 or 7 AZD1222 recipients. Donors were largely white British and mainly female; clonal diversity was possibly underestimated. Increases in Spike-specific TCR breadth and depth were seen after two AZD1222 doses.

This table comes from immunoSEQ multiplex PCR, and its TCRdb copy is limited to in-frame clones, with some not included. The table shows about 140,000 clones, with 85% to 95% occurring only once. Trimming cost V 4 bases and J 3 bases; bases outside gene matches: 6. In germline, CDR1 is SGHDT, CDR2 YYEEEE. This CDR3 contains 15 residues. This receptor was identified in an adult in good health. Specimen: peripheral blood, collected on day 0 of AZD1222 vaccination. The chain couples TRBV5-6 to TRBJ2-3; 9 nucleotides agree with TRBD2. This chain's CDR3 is CASSPGTSQTDTQYF. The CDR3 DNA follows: TGTGCCAGCAGCCCAGGGACTAGCCAAACAGATACGCAGTATTTT.